The entry that follows covers one TCR beta chain sequence. What it binds is unknown. The data were produced by immunoSEQ multiplex PCR, yet TCRdb's version contains in-frame clones alone and is incomplete. The sample contains about 20,000 clones, approximately 70% of which appear only once. The record originates from a study of chemoradiotherapy in HPV16-positive cancers. Overall study context: Functional T-cell assays on two HPV16-positive patients' cells defined candidate HPV-specific clones and common TCR motifs.

The CDR3 length is 14 residues. The V gene's germline CDR1 is GTSNPN and CDR2 SVGIG (reference sequence). The V end was cut by 3 bases, the J end by 1 base, with 10 bases between. Broader study findings: Candidate HPV-specific clones and E7-related TCR motifs grew in tumor during treatment. The functional HPV-specific definition rests on just two HPV16-positive patients.

Repertoires were sampled repeatedly during chemoradiotherapy. The sample was collected from a patient who underwent chemoradiotherapy. This sequence joins TRBV30 and TRBJ1-3, with D possibly TRBD1 on 6 matching bases. The clonotype was recovered from a human donor with HPV-associated anogenital cancer. Here the CDR3 DNA reads TGTGCCTGGAGGGAAACAGGGTCTGGAAACACCATATATTTT. It specifies CAWRETGSGNTIYF.